The present T cell receptor (beta chain) was sequenced within a study of blood T cells in healthy people across ages. Alongside a J-beta primer mix, a sample-barcoded 5' primer served in a second PCR lasting roughly 7 to 12 cycles. With 12 random nucleotides, a template-switch adaptor tagged each individual cDNA molecule. TCRdb ran MiXCR on the 5' RACE reads and lists one entry per CDR3 protein. The table has about 640,000 distinct CDR3 sequences, approximately 30% seen once. The V end lost 0 bases, the J end lost 0 bases, and 4 bases lay between the germline ends. The CDR3 loop spans 14 amino acids. Germline CDR1 SGHRS, CDR2 YFSETQ. Of note for this clonotype: The antigen is not known.

General observations from the study: Getting older went along with TCR beta diversity per million T cells dropping roughly linearly. Whereas aged donors had fewer naive CD4+ cells, long-lived donors had more of them and higher diversity.

This chain links TRBV5-1 with TRBJ1-3; D uncertain. Sequencing was performed on blood. The source of this sequence is a woman older than 75 in good health. CDR3 region: CASSLDSSGNTIYF. The CDR3 coding sequence is TGCGCCAGCAGCTTGGACAGCTCTGGAAACACCATATATTTT.